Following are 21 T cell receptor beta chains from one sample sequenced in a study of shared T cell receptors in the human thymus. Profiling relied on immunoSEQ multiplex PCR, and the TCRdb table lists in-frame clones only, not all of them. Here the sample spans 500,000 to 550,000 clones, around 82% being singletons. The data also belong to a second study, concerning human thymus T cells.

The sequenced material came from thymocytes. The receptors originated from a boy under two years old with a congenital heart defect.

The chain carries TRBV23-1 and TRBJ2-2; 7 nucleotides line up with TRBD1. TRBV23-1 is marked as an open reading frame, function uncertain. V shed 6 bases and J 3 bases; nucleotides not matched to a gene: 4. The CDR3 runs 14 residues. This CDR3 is CASSGDSYTGELFF. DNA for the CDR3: TGCGCCAGCAGCGGGGACAGTTACACCGGGGAGCTGTTTTTT.

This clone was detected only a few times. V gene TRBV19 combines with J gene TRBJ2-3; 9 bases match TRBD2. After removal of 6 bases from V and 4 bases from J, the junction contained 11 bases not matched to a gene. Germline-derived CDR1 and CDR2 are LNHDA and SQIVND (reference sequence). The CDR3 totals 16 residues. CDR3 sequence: CASSQGVAGVADTQYF. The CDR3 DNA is TGTGCCAGTAGCCAGGGGGTAGCGGGAGTGGCAGATACGCAGTATTTT.

The CDR3: CASSPLVRGVPNSYEQYF. As DNA, the CDR3 is TGCGCCAGCAGCCCGCTCGTGCGGGGAGTTCCTAATTCCTACGAGCAGTACTTC. This sequence joins TRBV5-1 and TRBJ2-7, with D possibly being TRBD2 (6 bases). Germline V lookup: CDR1 SGHRS, CDR2 YFSETQ. The germline V and J ends were trimmed by 4 bases and 1 base, with 24 bases remaining between them. CDR3 length equals 18 residues.

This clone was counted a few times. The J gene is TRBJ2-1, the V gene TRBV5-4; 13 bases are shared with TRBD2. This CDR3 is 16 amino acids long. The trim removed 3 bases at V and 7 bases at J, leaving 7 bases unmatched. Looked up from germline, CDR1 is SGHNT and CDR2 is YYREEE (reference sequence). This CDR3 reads CASSYGTSGDENEQFF. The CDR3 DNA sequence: TGTGCCAGCAGCTACGGGACTAGCGGGGATGAGAATGAGCAGTTCTTC.

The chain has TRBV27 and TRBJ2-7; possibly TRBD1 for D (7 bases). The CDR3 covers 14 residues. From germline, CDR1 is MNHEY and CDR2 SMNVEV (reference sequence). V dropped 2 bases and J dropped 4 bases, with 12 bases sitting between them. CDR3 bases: TGTGCCAGCAGTTTACTACAGGGGAGGTACGAGCAGTACTTC. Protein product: CASSLLQGRYEQYF.

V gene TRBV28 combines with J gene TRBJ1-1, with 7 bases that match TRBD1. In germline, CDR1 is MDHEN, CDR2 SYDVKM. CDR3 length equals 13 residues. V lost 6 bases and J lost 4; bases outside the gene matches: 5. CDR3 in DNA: TGTGCCAGCAGGGACGGGACAGCCACTGAAGCTTTCTTT. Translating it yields CASRDGTATEAFF.

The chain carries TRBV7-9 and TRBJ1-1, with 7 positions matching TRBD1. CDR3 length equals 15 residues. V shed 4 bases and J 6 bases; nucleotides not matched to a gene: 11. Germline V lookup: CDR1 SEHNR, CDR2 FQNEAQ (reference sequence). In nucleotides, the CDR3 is TGTGCCAGCAGCTCTCCAACAGGGGTGAATCCTGAAGCTTTCTTT. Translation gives CASSSPTGVNPEAFF.

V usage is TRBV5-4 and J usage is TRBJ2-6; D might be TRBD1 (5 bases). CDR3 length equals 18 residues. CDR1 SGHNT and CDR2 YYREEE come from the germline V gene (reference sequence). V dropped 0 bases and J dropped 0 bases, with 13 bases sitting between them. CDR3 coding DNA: TGTGCCAGCAGCTTGGGACAGAAGAGTATCTCTGGGGCCAACGTCCTGACTTTC. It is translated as CASSLGQKSISGANVLTF.

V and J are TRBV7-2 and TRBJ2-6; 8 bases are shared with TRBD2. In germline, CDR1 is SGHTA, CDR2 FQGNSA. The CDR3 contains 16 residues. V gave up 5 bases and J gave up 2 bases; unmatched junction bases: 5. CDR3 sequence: CASSPRGGPGANVLTF. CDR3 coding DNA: TGTGCCAGCAGCCCCCGGGGGGGGCCTGGGGCCAACGTCCTGACTTTC.

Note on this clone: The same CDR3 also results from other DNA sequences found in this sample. CDR3 in amino acids: CASSRTDSNYGYTF. The CDR3 nucleotides read TGTGCCAGCAGCCGCACGGACAGTAACTATGGCTACACCTTC. The chain uses TRBV14 and TRBJ1-2; the D gene is possibly TRBD1 (6 bases). The CDR3 length is 14 residues. Trimming cost V 4 bases and J 1 base, with 10 bases left between them. Per the germline V gene, CDR1 is SGHDN and CDR2 is FVKESK.

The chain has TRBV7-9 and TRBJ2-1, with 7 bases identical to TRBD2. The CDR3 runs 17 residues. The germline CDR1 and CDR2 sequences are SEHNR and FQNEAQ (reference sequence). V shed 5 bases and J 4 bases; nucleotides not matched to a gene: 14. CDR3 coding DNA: TGTGCCAGCAGCCCCGGTTTGGTGGGAGGGCGGTACAATGAGCAGTTCTTC. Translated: CASSPGLVGGRYNEQFF.

CDR3 bases: TGTGCCAGCAGCAAAACGGTAGCGGGGGCCCCCGATACGCAGTATTTT. Protein: CASSKTVAGAPDTQYF. The chain couples TRBV11-1 to TRBJ2-3, with TRBD2 identical over 9 bases. Germline V gene data show CDR1 as SGHAT and CDR2 as FQDESV (reference sequence). The CDR3 totals 16 residues. V trimming: 5 bases; J trimming: 6 bases; junction bases outside the gene matches: 12.

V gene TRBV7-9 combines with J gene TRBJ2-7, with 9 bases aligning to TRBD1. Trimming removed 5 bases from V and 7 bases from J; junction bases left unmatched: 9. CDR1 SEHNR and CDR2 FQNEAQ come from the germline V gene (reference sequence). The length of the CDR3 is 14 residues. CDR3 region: CASSRGQGRGEQYF. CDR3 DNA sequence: TGTGCCAGCAGCCGCGGACAGGGGAGAGGGGAGCAGTACTTC.

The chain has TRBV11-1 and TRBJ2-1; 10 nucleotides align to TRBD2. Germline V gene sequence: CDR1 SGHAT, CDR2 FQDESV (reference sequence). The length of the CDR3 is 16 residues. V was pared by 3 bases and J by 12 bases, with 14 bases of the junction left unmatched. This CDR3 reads CASSFADSSGRGLQFF. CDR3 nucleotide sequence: TGTGCCAGCAGCTTCGCGGACTCCAGCGGGAGGGGATTGCAGTTCTTC.

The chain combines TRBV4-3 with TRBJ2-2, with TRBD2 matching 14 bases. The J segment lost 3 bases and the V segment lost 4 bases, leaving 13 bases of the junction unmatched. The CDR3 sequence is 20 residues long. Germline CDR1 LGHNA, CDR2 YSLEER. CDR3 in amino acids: CASSPPPGLAGDVDTGELFF. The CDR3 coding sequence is TGCGCCAGCAGCCCTCCACCGGGACTAGCGGGAGACGTGGACACCGGGGAGCTGTTTTTT.

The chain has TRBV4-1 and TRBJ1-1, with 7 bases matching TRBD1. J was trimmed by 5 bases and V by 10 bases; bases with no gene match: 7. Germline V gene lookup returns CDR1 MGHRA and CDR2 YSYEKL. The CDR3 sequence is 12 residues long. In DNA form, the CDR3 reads TGCGCCACCAAGGGGGCGGAAACTGAAGCTTTCTTT. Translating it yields CATKGAETEAFF.

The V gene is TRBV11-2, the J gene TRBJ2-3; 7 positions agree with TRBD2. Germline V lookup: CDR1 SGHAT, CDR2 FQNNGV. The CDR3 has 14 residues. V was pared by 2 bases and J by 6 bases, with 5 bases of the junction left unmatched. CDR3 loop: CASSLRGSGDTQYF. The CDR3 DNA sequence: TGTGCCAGCAGCTTACGCGGGAGTGGGGATACGCAGTATTTT. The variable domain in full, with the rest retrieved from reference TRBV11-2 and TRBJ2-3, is EAGVAQSPRYKIIEKRQSVAFWCNPISGHATLYWYQQILGQGPKLLIQFQNNGVVDDSQLPKDRFSAERLKGVDSTLKIQPAKLEDSAVYLCASSLRGSGDTQYFGPGTRLTVL.

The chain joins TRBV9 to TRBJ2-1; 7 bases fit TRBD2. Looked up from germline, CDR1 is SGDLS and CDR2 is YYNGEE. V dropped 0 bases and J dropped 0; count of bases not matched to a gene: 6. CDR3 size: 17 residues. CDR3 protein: CASSVDLAGVSYNEQFF. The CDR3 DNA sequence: TGTGCCAGCAGCGTAGATTTGGCGGGGGTCTCCTACAATGAGCAGTTCTTC.

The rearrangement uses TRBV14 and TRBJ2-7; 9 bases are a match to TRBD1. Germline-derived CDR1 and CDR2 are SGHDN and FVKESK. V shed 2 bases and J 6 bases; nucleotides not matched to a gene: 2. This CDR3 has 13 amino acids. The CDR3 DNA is TGTGCCAGCAGCCAAACAGGGGGCTCCGAGCAGTACTTC. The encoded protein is CASSQTGGSEQYF.

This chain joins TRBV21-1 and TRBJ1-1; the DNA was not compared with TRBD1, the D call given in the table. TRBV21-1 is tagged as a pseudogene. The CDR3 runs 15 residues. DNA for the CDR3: TGTGCCAGCACGGAGCGCCGCAGGGGCCCGGATGAAGCTTTCTTT. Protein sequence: CASTERRRGPDEAFF.

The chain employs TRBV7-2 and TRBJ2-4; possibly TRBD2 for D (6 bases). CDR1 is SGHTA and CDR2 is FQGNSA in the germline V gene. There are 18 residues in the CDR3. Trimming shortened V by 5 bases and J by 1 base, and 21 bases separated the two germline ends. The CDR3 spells CASSRWREIPLAKNIQYF. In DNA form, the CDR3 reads TGTGCCAGCAGCCGATGGCGGGAAATTCCCCTGGCCAAAAACATTCAGTACTTC.